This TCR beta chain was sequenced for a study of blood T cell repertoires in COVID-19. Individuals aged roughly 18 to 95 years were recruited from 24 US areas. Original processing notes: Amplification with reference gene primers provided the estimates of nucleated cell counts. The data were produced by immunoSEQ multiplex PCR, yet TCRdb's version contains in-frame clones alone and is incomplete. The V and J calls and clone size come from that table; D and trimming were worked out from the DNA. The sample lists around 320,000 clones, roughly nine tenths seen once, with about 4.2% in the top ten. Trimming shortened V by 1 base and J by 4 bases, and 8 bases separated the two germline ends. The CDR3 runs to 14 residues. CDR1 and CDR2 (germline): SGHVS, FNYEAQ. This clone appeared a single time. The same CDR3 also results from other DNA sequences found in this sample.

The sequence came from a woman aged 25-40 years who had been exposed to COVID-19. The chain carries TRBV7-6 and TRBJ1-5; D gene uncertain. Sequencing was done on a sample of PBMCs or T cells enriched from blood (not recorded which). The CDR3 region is CASSLGGGNQPQHF. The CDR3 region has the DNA TGTGCCAGCAGCTTAGGCGGAGGGAATCAGCCCCAGCATTTT. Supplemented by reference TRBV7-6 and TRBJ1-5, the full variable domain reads GAGVSQSPRYKVTKRGQDVALRCDPISGHVSLYWYRQALGQGPEFLTYFNYEAQQDKSGLPNDRFSAERPEGSISTLTIQRTEQRDSAMYRCASSLGGGNQPQHFGDGTRLSIL.